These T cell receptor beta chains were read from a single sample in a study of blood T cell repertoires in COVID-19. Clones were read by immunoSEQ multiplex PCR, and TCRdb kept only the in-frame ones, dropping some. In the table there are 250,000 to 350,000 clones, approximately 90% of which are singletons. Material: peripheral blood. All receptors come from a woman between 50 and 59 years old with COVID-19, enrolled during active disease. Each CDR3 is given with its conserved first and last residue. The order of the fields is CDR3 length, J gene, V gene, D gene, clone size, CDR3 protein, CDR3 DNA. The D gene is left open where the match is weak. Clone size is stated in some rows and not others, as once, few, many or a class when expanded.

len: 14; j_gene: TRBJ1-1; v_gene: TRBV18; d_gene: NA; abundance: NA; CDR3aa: CASSRVLNRDEAFF; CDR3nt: TGTGCCAGCTCCCGAGTCTTAAACAGGGATGAAGCTTTCTTT
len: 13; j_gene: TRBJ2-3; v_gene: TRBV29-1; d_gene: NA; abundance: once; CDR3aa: CSVEVGQRDTQYF; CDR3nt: TGCAGCGTTGAAGTTGGGCAACGAGATACGCAGTATTTT
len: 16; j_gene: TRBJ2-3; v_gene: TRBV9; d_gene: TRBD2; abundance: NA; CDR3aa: CASSAGLAESTDTQYF; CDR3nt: TGTGCCAGCAGCGCCGGACTAGCGGAAAGCACAGATACGCAGTATTTT
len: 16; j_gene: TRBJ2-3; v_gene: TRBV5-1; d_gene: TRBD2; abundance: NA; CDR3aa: CASSDPSGRSTDTQYF; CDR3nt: TGCGCCAGCAGCGATCCAAGCGGGAGGTCCACAGATACGCAGTATTTT
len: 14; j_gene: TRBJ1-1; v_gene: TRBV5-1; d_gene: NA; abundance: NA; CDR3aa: CASSSNSGRLEAFF; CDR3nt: TGCGCCAGCAGCTCAAACAGTGGGCGTCTTGAAGCTTTCTTT
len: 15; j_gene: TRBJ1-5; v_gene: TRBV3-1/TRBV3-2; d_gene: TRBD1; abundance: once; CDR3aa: CASSQNDRVNQPQHF; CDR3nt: TGTGCCAGCAGCCAAAATGACAGGGTCAATCAGCCCCAGCATTTT
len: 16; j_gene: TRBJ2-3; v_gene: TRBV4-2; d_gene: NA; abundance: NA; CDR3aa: CASSQEPGLNTDTQYF; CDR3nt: TGTGCCAGCAGCCAGGAACCGGGACTTAACACAGATACGCAGTATTTT
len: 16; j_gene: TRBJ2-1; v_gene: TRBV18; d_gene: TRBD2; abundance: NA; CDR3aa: CASSSSPSGIINEQFF; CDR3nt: TGTGCCAGCTCATCCTCGCCTAGCGGGATTATAAATGAGCAGTTCTTC
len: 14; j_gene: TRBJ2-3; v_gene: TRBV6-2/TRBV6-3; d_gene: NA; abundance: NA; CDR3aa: CASSYPPPADTQYF; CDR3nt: TGTGCCAGCAGTTACCCACCGCCGGCAGATACGCAGTATTTT
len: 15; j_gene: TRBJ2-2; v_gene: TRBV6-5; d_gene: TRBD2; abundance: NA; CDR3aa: CASRDSGRGTGELFF; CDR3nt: TGTGCCAGCAGAGACAGCGGGAGGGGAACCGGGGAGCTGTTTTTT
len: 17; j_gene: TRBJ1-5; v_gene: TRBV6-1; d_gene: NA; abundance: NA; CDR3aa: CASSEIFSQVSNQPQHF; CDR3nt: TGTGCCAGCAGTGAGATCTTTTCACAGGTCAGCAATCAGCCCCAGCATTTT
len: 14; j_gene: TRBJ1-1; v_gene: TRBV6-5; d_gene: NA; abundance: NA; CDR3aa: CASIRGAGQAEAFF; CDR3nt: TGTGCCAGCATCCGCGGGGCAGGCCAGGCTGAAGCTTTCTTT
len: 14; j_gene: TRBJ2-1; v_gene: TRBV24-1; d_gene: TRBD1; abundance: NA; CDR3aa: CATRSGQGDKEQFF; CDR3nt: TGTGCCACCAGGTCGGGACAGGGGGACAAAGAGCAGTTCTTC
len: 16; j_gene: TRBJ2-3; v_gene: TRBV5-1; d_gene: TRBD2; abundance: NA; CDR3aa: CASNKGTSGSVDTQYF; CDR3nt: TGCGCCAGCAACAAAGGGACTAGCGGGAGCGTAGATACGCAGTATTTT
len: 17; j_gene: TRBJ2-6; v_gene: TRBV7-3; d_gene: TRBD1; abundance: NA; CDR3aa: CASSIRTGVSGANVLTF; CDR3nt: TGTGCCAGCAGCATCCGGACAGGAGTCTCTGGGGCCAACGTCCTGACTTTC
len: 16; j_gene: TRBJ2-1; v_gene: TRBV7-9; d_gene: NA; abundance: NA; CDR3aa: CASSAPTTKDYNEQFF; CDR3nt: TGTGCCAGCAGCGCACCTACTACAAAAGATTACAATGAGCAGTTCTTC
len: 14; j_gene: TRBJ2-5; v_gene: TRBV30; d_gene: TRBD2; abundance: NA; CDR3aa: CAWEGLAATGTQYF; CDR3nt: TGTGCCTGGGAAGGACTAGCGGCCACGGGGACCCAGTACTTC
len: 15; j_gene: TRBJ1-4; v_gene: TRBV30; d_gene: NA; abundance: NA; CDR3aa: CAWRPRGGLNEKLFF; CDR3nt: TGTGCCTGGAGGCCGAGGGGGGGCCTTAATGAAAAACTGTTTTTT
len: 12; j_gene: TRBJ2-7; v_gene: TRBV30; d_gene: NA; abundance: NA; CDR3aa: CAWSTLVNEQYF; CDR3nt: TGTGCCTGGAGTACATTGGTCAACGAGCAGTACTTC
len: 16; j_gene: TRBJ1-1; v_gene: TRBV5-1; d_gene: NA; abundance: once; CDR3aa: CASSRNHPGGNTEAFF; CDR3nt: TGCGCCAGCAGCCGAAATCATCCCGGAGGTAACACTGAAGCTTTCTTT
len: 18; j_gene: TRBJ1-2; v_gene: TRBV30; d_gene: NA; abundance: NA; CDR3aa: CAWSPNRDTRQGDHGYTF; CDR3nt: TGTGCCTGGAGTCCCAACCGGGACACTCGGCAAGGGGATCATGGCTACACCTTC
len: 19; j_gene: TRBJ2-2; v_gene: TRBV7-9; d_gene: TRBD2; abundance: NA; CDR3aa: CASSLEGGLAGVPTGELFF; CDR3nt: TGTGCCAGCAGCTTAGAAGGGGGACTAGCGGGAGTACCCACCGGGGAGCTGTTTTTT
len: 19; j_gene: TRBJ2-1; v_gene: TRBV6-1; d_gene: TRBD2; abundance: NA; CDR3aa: CASSDPWASGTQRNGEQFF; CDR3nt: TGTGCCAGCAGTGACCCGTGGGCTAGCGGGACCCAGCGGAACGGTGAGCAGTTCTTC
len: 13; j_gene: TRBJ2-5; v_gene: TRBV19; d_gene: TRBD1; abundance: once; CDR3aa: CASINRGGETQYF; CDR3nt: TGTGCCAGTATTAACAGGGGCGGGGAGACCCAGTACTTC
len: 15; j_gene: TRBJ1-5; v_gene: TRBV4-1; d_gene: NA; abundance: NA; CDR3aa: CASSSLVTTGQPQHF; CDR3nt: TGCGCCAGCAGCTCCCTTGTTACTACGGGGCAGCCCCAGCATTTT
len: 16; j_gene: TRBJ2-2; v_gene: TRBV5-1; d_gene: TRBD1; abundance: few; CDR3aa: CASSPWTGTSTGELFF; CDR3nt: TGCGCCAGCAGCCCTTGGACAGGGACCAGCACCGGGGAGCTGTTTTTT
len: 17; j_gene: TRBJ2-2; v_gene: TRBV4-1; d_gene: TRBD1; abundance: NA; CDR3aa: CASSQEGQGGGTGELFF; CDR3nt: TGCGCCAGCAGCCAAGAAGGACAGGGAGGAGGCACCGGGGAGCTGTTTTTT
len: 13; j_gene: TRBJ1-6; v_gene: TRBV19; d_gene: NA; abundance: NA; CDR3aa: CASSIEAKSPLHF; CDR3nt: TGTGCCAGTAGTATAGAAGCAAAATCACCCCTCCACTTT
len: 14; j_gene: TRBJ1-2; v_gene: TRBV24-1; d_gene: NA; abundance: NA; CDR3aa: CATSPPGGSYGYTF; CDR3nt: TGTGCCACCTCCCCTCCGGGGGGAAGCTATGGCTACACCTTC
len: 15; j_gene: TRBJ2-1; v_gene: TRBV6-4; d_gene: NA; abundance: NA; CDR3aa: CASRSSPSSYNEQFF; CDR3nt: TGTGCCAGCAGGAGTTCACCTTCCTCCTACAATGAGCAGTTCTTC
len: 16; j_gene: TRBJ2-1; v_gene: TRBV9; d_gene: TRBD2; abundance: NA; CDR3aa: CASSVGAGGPAGEQFF; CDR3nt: TGTGCCAGCAGCGTAGGAGCGGGAGGGCCGGCCGGTGAGCAGTTCTTC
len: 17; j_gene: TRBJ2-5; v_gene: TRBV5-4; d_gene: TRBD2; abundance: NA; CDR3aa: CASSLLRLAGVQGTQYF; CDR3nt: TGTGCCAGCAGCTTGCTCCGACTAGCGGGAGTTCAGGGGACCCAGTACTTC
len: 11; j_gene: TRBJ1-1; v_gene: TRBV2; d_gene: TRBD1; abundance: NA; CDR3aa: CASRNRGEAFF; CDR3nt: TGTGCCAGCAGAAACAGGGGTGAAGCTTTCTTT
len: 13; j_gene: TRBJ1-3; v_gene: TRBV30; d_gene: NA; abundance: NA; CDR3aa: CAYLEKAGNTIYF; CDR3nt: TGTGCCTACCTTGAGAAAGCTGGAAACACCATATATTTT
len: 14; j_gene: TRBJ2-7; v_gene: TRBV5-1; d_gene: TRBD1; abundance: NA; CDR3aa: CASSLGQGVYEQYF; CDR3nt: TGCGCCAGCAGCCTGGGACAGGGGGTCTACGAGCAGTACTTC
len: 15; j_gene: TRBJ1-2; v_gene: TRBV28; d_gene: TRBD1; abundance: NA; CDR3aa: CASSPRDRPNYGYTF; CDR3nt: TGTGCCAGCAGTCCAAGGGACAGACCTAACTATGGCTACACCTTC
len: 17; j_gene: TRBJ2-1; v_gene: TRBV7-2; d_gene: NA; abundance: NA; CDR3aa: CASSLVRGATAGYEQFF; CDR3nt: TGTGCCAGCAGCTTAGTTCGGGGAGCTACGGCGGGTTATGAGCAGTTCTTC
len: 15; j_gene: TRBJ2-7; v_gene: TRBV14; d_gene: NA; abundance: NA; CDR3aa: CASSAYESFSYEQYF; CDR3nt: TGTGCCAGCAGCGCCTACGAGTCCTTCTCCTACGAGCAGTACTTC
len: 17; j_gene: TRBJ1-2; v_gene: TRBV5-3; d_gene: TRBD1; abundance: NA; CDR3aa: CARSLDPGQGWDYGYTF; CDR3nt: TGTGCCAGAAGCTTGGATCCGGGACAGGGCTGGGACTATGGCTACACCTTC
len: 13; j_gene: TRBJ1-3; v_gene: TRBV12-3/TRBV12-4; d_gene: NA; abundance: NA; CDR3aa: CASSFRSGNTIYF; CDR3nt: TGTGCCAGCAGTTTTCGCTCTGGAAACACCATATATTTT